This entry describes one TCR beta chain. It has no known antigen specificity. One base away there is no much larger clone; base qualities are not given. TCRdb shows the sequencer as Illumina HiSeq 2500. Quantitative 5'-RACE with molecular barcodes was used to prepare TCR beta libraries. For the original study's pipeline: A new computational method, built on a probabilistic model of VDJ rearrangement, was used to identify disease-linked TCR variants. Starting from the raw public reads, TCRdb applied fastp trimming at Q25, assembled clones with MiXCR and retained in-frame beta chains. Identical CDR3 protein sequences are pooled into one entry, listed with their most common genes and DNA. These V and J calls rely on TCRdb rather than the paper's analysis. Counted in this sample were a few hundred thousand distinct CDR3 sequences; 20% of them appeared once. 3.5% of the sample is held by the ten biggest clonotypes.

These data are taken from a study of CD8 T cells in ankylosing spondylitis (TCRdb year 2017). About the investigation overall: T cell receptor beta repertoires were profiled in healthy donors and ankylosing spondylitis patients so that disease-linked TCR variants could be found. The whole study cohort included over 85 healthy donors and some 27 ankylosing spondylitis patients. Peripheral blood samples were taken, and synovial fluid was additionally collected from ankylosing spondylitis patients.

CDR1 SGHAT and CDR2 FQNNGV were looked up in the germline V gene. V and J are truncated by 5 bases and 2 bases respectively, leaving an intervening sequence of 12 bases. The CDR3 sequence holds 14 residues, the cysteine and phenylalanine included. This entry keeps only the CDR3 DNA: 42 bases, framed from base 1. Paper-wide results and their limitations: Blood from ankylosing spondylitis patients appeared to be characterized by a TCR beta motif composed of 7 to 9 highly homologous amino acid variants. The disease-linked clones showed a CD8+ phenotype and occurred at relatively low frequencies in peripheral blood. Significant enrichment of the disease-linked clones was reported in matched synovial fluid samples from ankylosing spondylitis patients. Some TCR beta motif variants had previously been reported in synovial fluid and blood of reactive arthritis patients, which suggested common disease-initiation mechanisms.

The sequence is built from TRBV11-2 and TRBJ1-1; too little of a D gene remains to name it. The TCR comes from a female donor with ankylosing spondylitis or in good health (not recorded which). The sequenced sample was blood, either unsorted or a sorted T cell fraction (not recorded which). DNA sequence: TGTGCCAGCAGCCTATACTTGACCAACACTGAAGCTTTCTTT. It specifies CASSLYLTNTEAFF. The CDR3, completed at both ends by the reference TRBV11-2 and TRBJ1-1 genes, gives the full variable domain EAGVAQSPRYKIIEKRQSVAFWCNPISGHATLYWYQQILGQGPKLLIQFQNNGVVDDSQLPKDRFSAERLKGVDSTLKIQPAKLEDSAVYLCASSLYLTNTEAFFGQGTRLTVV.